This T cell receptor beta chain was profiled in a study of T cells in women clearing cervical HPV infection. The wider study: Control women cleared a single incident HPV16 infection within 12 months. Blood came at first lesion visit for cases, post-clearance for controls. The study, taken as a whole, reports: Cases carried less TRBV6-7 than controls: approximately 0.1% versus 0.16%. Timing of associations relative to infection is unclear; T-cell subsets were not isolated.

Assay used: immunoSEQ multiplex PCR; TCRdb lists only in-frame clones, some missing. The table counts under 30,000 clones; approximately 6.3% lies in the top ten. On this clone: Its antigen is currently unknown. The sequenced fragment ends 3 residues before the CDR3 boundary, so the rest is inferred from the germline J gene.

The CDR3 loop spans 15 amino acids. Germline V gives CDR1 SNHLY, CDR2 FYNNEI. The clonotype originates from a woman between 18 and 70 years old with a cervical HPV16 infection that either progressed to CIN3+ or cleared (not recorded which). Sequenced input: blood buffy coat. This chain uses TRBV2 with TRBJ2-4; maybe TRBD2 (5 bases). CDR3 region: CASRSGVPSNQPQYF. The CDR3 bases that were read are TGTGCCAGCAGAAGTGGGGTCCCTAGCAATCAGCCT.